The rows below give T cell receptor beta chains drawn from one sample of a study of blood T cells in healthy people across ages. TCRdb analysed the 5' RACE reads with MiXCR anew, one entry per CDR3 protein. The table includes approximately 940,000 distinct CDR3 sequences, around 48% detected once. The sample comprised blood. These receptors were taken from a man aged 30 to 39 in good health. The CDR3 runs from the conserved cysteine through the conserved F or W.

>TRBV29-1
CSGDISGDTEAFF
>TRBV20-1
CSGIEGADGYTF
>TRBV4-3
CASSQSGTGVGETQYF
>TRBV11-1
CASSLYPGKFEQYF
>TRBV10-3
CALQLWSTDTQYF
>TRBV5-1
CASSLERTQYF
>TRBV4-3
CASSQDFAGGYGYTF
>TRBV27
CASSPASGAYNEQFF
>TRBV6-5
CASSYSLLRDNNEQFF
>TRBV27
CASSSPGTGGLEQYF
>TRBV7-2
CASSHPGDTQYF
>TRBV28
CASSSGVPYEQYF
>TRBV19
CASSIDGPQPQHF
>TRBV27
CASRTGRYGYTF
>TRBV2
CASSMDRTKDNYGYTF
>TRBV11-3
CASSLTGVGEQFF
>TRBV7-3
CASSSSGGFYNEQFF
>TRBV5-1
CASSLDSAGNTEAFF
>TRBV20-1
CSASSDRDGRGYTF
>TRBV2
CASSPPTGLTEAFF
>TRBV6-5
CASSTDRVPTYEQYF
>TRBV4-1
CASSQDGRTTSALYEQYF
>TRBV4-2
CASSQGLGDLDEQFF
>TRBV4-1
CASSQVSPDFGLFF
>TRBV12-3/TRBV12-4
CASSTITYGGEQYF
>TRBV20-1
CSAPPGSSTDTQYF